This paragraph reports one TCR beta chain. The antigen is undetermined. The source of the sample is a study of cytomegalovirus exposure and HLA in healthy donors. The CDR3 contains 14 residues. Looked up from germline, CDR1 is SGHVS and CDR2 is FNYEAQ. V lost 1 base and J 4 bases, leaving 8 bases between the germline ends. The PCR ran on 60 Vbeta and 13 Jbeta primers. Generated by immunoSEQ multiplex PCR, the TCRdb table keeps only in-frame clones and is missing some. This sample has 100,000 to 150,000 clones, with 75% to 85% found just once. Study-level points and caveats: Cytomegalovirus status, reportedly, was diagnosed with high specificity and sensitivity by the classifier. Most of the TCR beta V segments (in an earlier analysis) were productive either about 87% or about 30% of the time. Later analysis identified a missense DCLRE1C variant that was linked to TCR beta V- and J-gene trimming.

What was sequenced was PBMCs. This sequence was found in a woman in her forties in good health and CMV-seropositive. This chain connects TRBV7-6 to TRBJ1-3, with D maybe TRBD1 (6 bases). As DNA, the CDR3 is TGTGCCAGCAGCTTAGGGGACAACGGAAACACCATATATTTT. It is translated as CASSLGDNGNTIYF.